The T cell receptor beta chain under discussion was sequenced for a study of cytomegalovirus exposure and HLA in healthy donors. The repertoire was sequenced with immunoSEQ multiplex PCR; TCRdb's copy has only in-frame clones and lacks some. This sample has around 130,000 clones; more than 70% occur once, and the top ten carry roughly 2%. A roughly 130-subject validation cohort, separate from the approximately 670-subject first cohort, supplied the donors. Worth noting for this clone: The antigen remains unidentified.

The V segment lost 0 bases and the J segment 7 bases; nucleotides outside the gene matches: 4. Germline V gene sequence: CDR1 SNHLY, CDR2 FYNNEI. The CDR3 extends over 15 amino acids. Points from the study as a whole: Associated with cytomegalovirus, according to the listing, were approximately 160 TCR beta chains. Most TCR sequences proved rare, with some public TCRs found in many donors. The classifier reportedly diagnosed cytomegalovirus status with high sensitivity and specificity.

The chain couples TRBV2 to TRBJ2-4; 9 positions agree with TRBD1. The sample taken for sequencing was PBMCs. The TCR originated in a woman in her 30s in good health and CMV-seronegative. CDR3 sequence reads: CASSEAGQGGNIQYF. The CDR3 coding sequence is TGTGCCAGCAGTGAAGCGGGACAGGGAGGTAACATTCAGTACTTC.